This is a list of T cell receptor beta chains from one sample in a study of human T cells and chemical hapten exposure. TCRdb redid the calling of the RACE reads with MiXCR, one entry per CDR3 protein. The data contain over 100,000 distinct CDR3 sequences, approximately 9.5% of them seen just once; the ten biggest clones take up around 1.9%. The material sequenced was whole blood. These receptors were taken from a male donor in good health. Some clones in this sample may be carry-over from other donors' samples. CDR3s include the opening cysteine and the closing phenylalanine or tryptophan. The order of the fields is D gene, J gene, V gene, clone size, CDR3 DNA, CDR3 protein. The D gene is left open where the match is weak. Some rows mark clone size as missing; the rest say once, few, many or name a class of expanded clone.

D: .
J: TRBJ1-6
V: TRBV4-3
size: many
DNA: TGCGCCAGCAGCCAGGGACGGAATTCACCCCTCCACTTT
CDR3: CASSQGRNSPLHF

D: TRBD1
J: TRBJ1-1
V: TRBV10-3
size: .
DNA: TGTGCCATCAGTGCTTGGACAGGGGATAAGAGGAACACTGAAGCTTTCTTT
CDR3: CAISAWTGDKRNTEAFF

D: TRBD1
J: TRBJ1-4
V: TRBV6-6
size: .
DNA: TGTGCCAGCAGTGATGGGACAGGGTACGAAAAACTGTTTTTT
CDR3: CASSDGTGYEKLFF

D: .
J: TRBJ1-1
V: TRBV28
size: .
DNA: TGTGCCAGCAGCCGGACAGAGGGAGGGACTTTCTTT
CDR3: CASSRTEGGTFF

D: .
J: TRBJ2-7
V: TRBV2
size: many
DNA: TGTGCCAGCAGTGGGAGCTACGAGCAGTACTTC
CDR3: CASSGSYEQYF

D: .
J: TRBJ2-1
V: TRBV7-2
size: many
DNA: TGTGCCACCCTGGGGAGGATCTCACATGAGCAGTTCTTC
CDR3: CATLGRISHEQFF

D: TRBD1
J: TRBJ2-7
V: TRBV5-4
size: few
DNA: TGTGCCAGCAGCTCCCGGGACAGGGGCTCCTACGAGCAGTACTTC
CDR3: CASSSRDRGSYEQYF

D: .
J: TRBJ2-3
V: TRBV9
size: .
DNA: TGTGCCAGCAGCGGGGGGGTGGGGCTCACAGATACGCAGTATTTT
CDR3: CASSGGVGLTDTQYF

D: TRBD2
J: TRBJ2-1
V: TRBV14
size: .
DNA: TGTGCCAGCAGCCACCGTACGGGTGGACTAGCGGACAATGAGCAGTTCTTC
CDR3: CASSHRTGGLADNEQFF

D: TRBD2
J: TRBJ2-2
V: TRBV5-8
size: few
DNA: TGTGCCAGCAGCTCCCGGACTAGCGTAAACACCGGGGAGCTGTTTTTT
CDR3: CASSSRTSVNTGELFF

D: .
J: TRBJ1-1
V: TRBV2
size: few
DNA: TGTGCCAGCAGTTTGACAGCGGACACTGAAGCTTTCTTT
CDR3: CASSLTADTEAFF

D: TRBD2
J: TRBJ2-3
V: TRBV11-2
size: .
DNA: TGTGCCAGCAGCTTAGACCCAGCGGGAACAGATACGCAGTATTTT
CDR3: CASSLDPAGTDTQYF

D: TRBD2
J: TRBJ2-7
V: TRBV3-1
size: many
DNA: TGTGCCAGCAGCCAACTTCAGACTAGCGGGGGCTACGAGCAGTACTTC
CDR3: CASSQLQTSGGYEQYF

D: TRBD1
J: TRBJ2-1
V: TRBV20-1
size: few
DNA: TGCAGTGCTAGAGCCCTGGGACAGGGGGCCGCCGAGCAGTTCTTC
CDR3: CSARALGQGAAEQFF

D: TRBD1
J: TRBJ1-2
V: TRBV7-2
size: .
DNA: TGTGCCAGCAGCTCAGCAATACAGGGGGCGTGGGGCTACACCTTC
CDR3: CASSSAIQGAWGYTF

D: .
J: TRBJ2-5
V: TRBV18
size: many
DNA: TGTGCCAGCTCACCACCCGGAGAGACCCAGTACTTC
CDR3: CASSPPGETQYF

D: TRBD2
J: TRBJ2-1
V: TRBV12-3/TRBV12-4
size: few
DNA: TGTGCCAGCAGTTTACGGACTAGCGGTCTCAATGAGCAGTTCTTC
CDR3: CASSLRTSGLNEQFF

D: .
J: TRBJ2-7
V: TRBV3-1
size: few
DNA: TGTGCCAGCAGAGGAACGGACGGTGCCTACGAGCAGTACTTC
CDR3: CASRGTDGAYEQYF

D: .
J: TRBJ2-2
V: TRBV12-3/TRBV12-4
size: .
DNA: TGTGCCACCTGGGAGGGGGTGTTTGGGGAGCTGTTTTTT
CDR3: CATWEGVFGELFF

D: .
J: TRBJ2-2
V: TRBV2
size: many
DNA: TGTGCCAGCAGTAGGGGGAGTCGCGACACCGGGGAGCTGTTTTTT
CDR3: CASSRGSRDTGELFF

D: .
J: TRBJ2-7
V: TRBV7-9
size: few
DNA: TGTGCCAGCAGCTTAGTCCGACCAAACGACGAGCAGTACTTC
CDR3: CASSLVRPNDEQYF